This is a list of T cell receptor beta chains from one sample in a study of shared clonotypes between healthy human individuals. Some clones are missing from TCRdb's copy, which holds only in-frame ones; the method was immunoSEQ multiplex PCR. The sample lists 600,000 or so clones, 85% to 95% seen once, with 0.11% in the top ten. The sequencing sample was made of naive CD8+ T cells sorted from blood. These receptors were obtained from a woman in her twenties or thirties in good health. The CDR3 runs from the conserved cysteine through the conserved F or W. D genes are given only for firm matches. The listing skips clone size in some rows; elsewhere it reads once, few, many or a size class.

len	d_gene	j_gene	v_gene	abundance	CDR3aa	CDR3nt
14	NA	TRBJ2-7	TRBV28	NA	CASSLPAGDYEQYF	TGTGCCAGCAGTTTACCGGCAGGGGACTACGAGCAGTACTTC
14	NA	TRBJ2-2	TRBV27	NA	CASSLVGGNGELFF	TGTGCCAGCAGTCTAGTCGGCGGTAACGGGGAGCTGTTTTTT
12	NA	TRBJ2-1	TRBV29-1	NA	CSVEGKGNEQFF	TGCAGCGTTGAGGGAAAGGGCAATGAGCAGTTCTTC
14	NA	TRBJ2-1	TRBV27	once	CASSLSRIYNEQFF	TGTGCCAGCAGTTTATCGAGGATATACAATGAGCAGTTCTTC
11	NA	TRBJ1-2	TRBV20-1	NA	CSARAGGGYTF	TGCAGTGCTAGAGCGGGCGGTGGCTACACCTTC
17	TRBD2	TRBJ2-7	TRBV5-4	NA	CASSSPGGGGASYEQYF	TGTGCCAGCAGCTCTCCTGGGGGGGGAGGTGCCTCCTACGAGCAGTACTTC
13	NA	TRBJ2-7	TRBV7-2	NA	CASSRVGSGSEYF	NA
14	NA	TRBJ2-7	TRBV4-1	once	CASSQEPRVHEQYF	TGCGCCAGCAGCCAAGAACCTAGGGTGCACGAGCAGTACTTC
15	NA	TRBJ2-7	TRBV7-9	NA	CASSFGLSGSHEQYF	TGTGCCAGCAGCTTCGGACTTTCCGGTAGCCACGAGCAGTACTTC
14	NA	TRBJ1-1	TRBV4-1	NA	CASSQYPVNTEAFF	TGCGCCAGCAGCCAATACCCAGTTAACACTGAAGCTTTCTTT
14	TRBD2	TRBJ2-1	TRBV4-2	NA	CASSQAGGTNEQFF	TGTGCCAGCAGTCAAGCGGGAGGGACGAATGAGCAGTTCTTC
15	NA	TRBJ2-7	TRBV10-1	NA	CASSGTTGFPLEQYF	TGCGCCAGCAGTGGGACTACAGGTTTTCCTTTAGAGCAGTACTTC
16	TRBD1	TRBJ1-1	TRBV23-1	NA	CASRRANRGPHTEAFF	TGCGCCAGCAGACGCGCTAACAGGGGCCCTCACACTGAAGCTTTCTTT
12	NA	TRBJ2-7	TRBV28	NA	CASSYRTYEQYF	TGTGCCAGCAGCTATCGTACCTACGAGCAGTACTTC
13	NA	TRBJ2-7	TRBV19	NA	CASSIAAGYEQYF	TGTGCCAGTAGTATCGCGGCAGGCTACGAGCAGTACTTC
13	NA	TRBJ2-7	TRBV1	NA	CTSSQGTCYEQYF	TGCACCAGCAGCCAAGGAACCTGCTACGAGCAGTACTTC
15	NA	TRBJ2-2	TRBV5-1	NA	CASSADSQNTGELFF	TGCGCCAGCAGCGCGGACAGCCAGAACACCGGGGAGCTGTTTTTT
12	NA	TRBJ2-1	TRBV30	NA	CAWSVQRNEQFF	TGTGCCTGGAGTGTACAACGAAATGAGCAGTTCTTC
15	TRBD1	TRBJ1-2	TRBV5-1	NA	CASSLSNTGGYGYTF	TGCGCCAGCAGCTTGTCAAATACAGGGGGCTATGGCTACACCTTC
10	NA	TRBJ2-5	TRBV29-1	NA	CSVEHETQYF	TGCAGCGTTGAACACGAGACCCAGTACTTC
18	TRBD2	TRBJ2-1	TRBV7-8	NA	CASSLGAGGPIRGNEQFF	TGTGCCAGCAGCTTAGGAGCGGGAGGGCCAATTAGAGGGAATGAGCAGTTCTTC
15	TRBD1	TRBJ2-7	TRBV6-5	NA	CASSTPDRGPYEQYF	TGTGCCAGCAGTACCCCGGACAGGGGGCCCTACGAGCAGTACTTC
15	TRBD2	TRBJ2-7	TRBV5-4	once	CASSLRLAGDVEQYF	TGTGCCAGCAGCTTGCGACTAGCGGGAGATGTCGAGCAGTACTTC
13	NA	TRBJ2-7	TRBV6-5	NA	CASSWGTSYEQYF	TGTGCCAGCAGTTGGGGGACTTCCTACGAGCAGTACTTC
15	NA	TRBJ2-3	TRBV5-1	NA	CASSLYDGMTDTQYF	TGCGCCAGCAGCTTGTATGACGGGATGACAGATACGCAGTATTTT
15	TRBD1	TRBJ2-5	TRBV9	NA	CASSVAGTGGETQYF	TGTGCCAGCAGCGTAGCCGGGACAGGGGGAGAGACCCAGTACTTC
14	NA	TRBJ2-5	TRBV14	NA	CASSQTGQWETQYF	TGTGCCAGCAGCCAAACGGGACAATGGGAGACCCAGTACTTC
12	NA	TRBJ2-7	TRBV7-9	NA	CASSLRTDEQYF	TGTGCCAGCAGCCTCCGGACAGACGAGCAGTACTTC
15	NA	TRBJ2-5	TRBV30	NA	CAWSSVRLVEETQYF	TGTGCCTGGAGTAGCGTCCGGCTAGTCGAAGAGACCCAGTACTTC
15	NA	TRBJ1-2	TRBV28	NA	CASSLGLGGRYGYTF	TGTGCCAGCAGTTTGGGGTTAGGGGGGCGGTATGGCTACACCTTC
15	TRBD2	TRBJ2-7	TRBV11-2	NA	CASSLGLAGTYEQYF	TGTGCCAGCAGCTTGGGACTAGCGGGAACCTACGAGCAGTACTTC
15	NA	TRBJ2-1	TRBV27	once	CASSFWGRVTDEQFF	TGTGCCAGCAGTTTTTGGGGCAGGGTGACCGATGAGCAGTTCTTC
12	NA	TRBJ2-1	TRBV25-1	NA	CASSLLGNEQFF	TGTGCCAGCAGCCTTTTGGGCAATGAGCAGTTCTTC
14	NA	TRBJ1-4	TRBV27	NA	CASSFSGSGEKLFF	TGTGCCAGCTCTTTTTCGGGGTCGGGTGAAAAACTGTTTTTT
13	NA	TRBJ1-5	TRBV9	NA	CASSVDSGQPQHF	TGTGCCAGCAGCGTAGATTCGGGTCAGCCCCAGCATTTT
15	NA	TRBJ1-2	TRBV27	NA	CASSLLGTGKSGYTF	TGTGCCAGCAGTTTATTGGGTACAGGGAAGTCCGGCTACACCTTC
16	NA	TRBJ2-7	TRBV6-6	once	CASSYSYSPTGYEQYF	TGTGCCAGCAGTTACTCGTATAGCCCTACTGGCTACGAGCAGTACTTC
16	NA	TRBJ2-7	TRBV4-2	NA	CASSKRPTGNSYEQYF	TGTGCCAGCAGCAAAAGACCAACAGGAAACTCCTACGAGCAGTACTTC
14	NA	TRBJ2-7	TRBV7-9	NA	CASSLPGTSYEQYF	TGTGCCAGCAGCTTACCGGGGACCTCCTACGAGCAGTACTTC
14	NA	TRBJ2-7	TRBV10-2	NA	CASSESSSSYEQYF	TGCGCCAGCAGTGAGTCTTCTAGCTCCTACGAGCAGTACTTC
15	NA	TRBJ2-7	TRBV7-9	NA	CASSRGTYGSYEQYF	TGTGCCAGCAGCCGCGGGACCTATGGCTCCTACGAGCAGTACTTC
15	TRBD2	TRBJ2-3	TRBV6-4	once	CASLPGLADRDTQYF	TGTGCCAGCCTCCCCGGACTAGCGGACCGAGATACGCAGTATTTT
16	TRBD1	TRBJ2-4	TRBV6-6	once	CASRMRDSDVKNIQYF	TGTGCCAGCAGGATGAGGGACAGCGATGTCAAAAACATTCAGTACTTC
16	NA	TRBJ2-7	TRBV7-9	NA	CASSLALGTPSYEQYF	TGTGCCAGCAGCTTAGCGCTCGGGACACCATCCTACGAGCAGTACTTC
14	NA	TRBJ1-5	TRBV28	NA	CASLERVINQPQHF	TGTGCCAGCCTGGAAAGGGTTATCAATCAGCCCCAGCATTTT
15	TRBD1	TRBJ2-1	TRBV6-5	NA	CASSYPPGQYNEQFF	TGTGCCAGCAGTTACCCCCCGGGACAGTACAATGAGCAGTTCTTC
17	TRBD2	TRBJ2-5	TRBV9	NA	CASSGQGTSGSQETQYF	TGTGCCAGCAGCGGCCAAGGGACTAGCGGGAGTCAAGAGACCCAGTACTTC
15	NA	TRBJ2-3	TRBV6-1	NA	CASDGLGLFGDTQYF	TGTGCCAGCGACGGCTTGGGATTATTTGGAGATACGCAGTATTTT
11	NA	TRBJ2-2	TRBV7-9	NA	CASSPAGELFF	TGTGCCAGCAGTCCCGCCGGGGAGCTGTTTTTT
16	NA	TRBJ2-7	TRBV7-9	NA	CASSESEGTSPYEQYF	TGTGCCAGCAGCGAAAGTGAGGGGACCAGTCCCTACGAGCAGTACTTC
14	TRBD2	TRBJ2-1	TRBV11-3	NA	CASSRSGSSNEQFF	TGTGCCAGCAGCCGTAGCGGGAGTTCGAATGAGCAGTTCTTC
13	TRBD1	TRBJ2-7	TRBV9	NA	CASSVGTGREQYF	TGTGCCAGCAGCGTGGGGACAGGGCGCGAGCAGTACTTC
14	NA	TRBJ2-7	TRBV30	once	CAWSPPGLPYEQYF	TGTGCCTGGAGTCCCCCCGGGTTACCCTACGAGCAGTACTTC